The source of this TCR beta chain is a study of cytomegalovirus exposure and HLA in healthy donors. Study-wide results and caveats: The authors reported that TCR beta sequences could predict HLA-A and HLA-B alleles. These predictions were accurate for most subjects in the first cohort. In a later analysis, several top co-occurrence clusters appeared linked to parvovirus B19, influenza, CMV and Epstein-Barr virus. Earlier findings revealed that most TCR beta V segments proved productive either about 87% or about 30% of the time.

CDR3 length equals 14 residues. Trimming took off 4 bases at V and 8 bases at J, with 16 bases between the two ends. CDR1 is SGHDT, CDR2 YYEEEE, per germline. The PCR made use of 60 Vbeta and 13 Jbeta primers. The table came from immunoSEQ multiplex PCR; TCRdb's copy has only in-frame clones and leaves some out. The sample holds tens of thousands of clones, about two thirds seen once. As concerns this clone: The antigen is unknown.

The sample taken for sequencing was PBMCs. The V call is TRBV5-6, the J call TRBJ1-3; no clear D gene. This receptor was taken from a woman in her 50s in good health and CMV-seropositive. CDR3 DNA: TGTGCCAGCAGCCCACGGTTAGAATTAGACACCATATATTTT. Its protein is CASSPRLELDTIYF.